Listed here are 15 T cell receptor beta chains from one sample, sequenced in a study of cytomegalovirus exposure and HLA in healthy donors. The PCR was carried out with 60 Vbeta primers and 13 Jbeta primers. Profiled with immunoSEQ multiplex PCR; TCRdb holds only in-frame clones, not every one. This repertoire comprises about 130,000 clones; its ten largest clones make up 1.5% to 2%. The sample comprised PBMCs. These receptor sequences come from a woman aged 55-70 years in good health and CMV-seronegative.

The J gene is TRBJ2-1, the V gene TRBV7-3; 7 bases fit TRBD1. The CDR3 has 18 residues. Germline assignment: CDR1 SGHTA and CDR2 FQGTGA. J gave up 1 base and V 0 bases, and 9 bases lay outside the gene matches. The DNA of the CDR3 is TGTGCCAGCAGCTTAACTAGACAGGGCCCAGCTTCCTACAATGAGCAGTTCTTC. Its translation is CASSLTRQGPASYNEQFF.

CDR3 coding DNA: TGTGCCACCAGCAGAGTCGGGGGGGGGATCTACAATGAGCAGTTCTTC. Residues: CATSRVGGGIYNEQFF. V and J are TRBV15 and TRBJ2-1, with TRBD2 identical over 8 bases. J was trimmed by 3 bases and V by 1 base; bases with no gene match: 5. This CDR3 region has 16 residues. CDR1 and CDR2 (germline): LNHNV, YYDKDF (reference sequence).

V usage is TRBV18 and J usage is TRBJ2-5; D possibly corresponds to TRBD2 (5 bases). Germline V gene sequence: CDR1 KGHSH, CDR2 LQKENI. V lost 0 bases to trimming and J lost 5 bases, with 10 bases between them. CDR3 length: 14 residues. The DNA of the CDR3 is TGTGCCAGCTCACCACCGTCTTTAGCGGAGACCCAGTACTTC. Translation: CASSPPSLAETQYF.

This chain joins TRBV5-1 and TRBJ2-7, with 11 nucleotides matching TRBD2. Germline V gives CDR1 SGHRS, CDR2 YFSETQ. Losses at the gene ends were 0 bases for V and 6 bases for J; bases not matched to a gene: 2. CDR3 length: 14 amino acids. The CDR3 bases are TGCGCCAGCAGCTTGGACCTAGCGGGAGGCGAGCAGTACTTC. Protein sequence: CASSLDLAGGEQYF.

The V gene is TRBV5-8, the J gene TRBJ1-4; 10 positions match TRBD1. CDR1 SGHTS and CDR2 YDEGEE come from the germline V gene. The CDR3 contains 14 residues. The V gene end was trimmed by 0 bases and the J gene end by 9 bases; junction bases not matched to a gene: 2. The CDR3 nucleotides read TGTGCCAGCAGCTTGGGGGACAGGGGAAAAAAACTGTTTTTT. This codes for CASSLGDRGKKLFF.

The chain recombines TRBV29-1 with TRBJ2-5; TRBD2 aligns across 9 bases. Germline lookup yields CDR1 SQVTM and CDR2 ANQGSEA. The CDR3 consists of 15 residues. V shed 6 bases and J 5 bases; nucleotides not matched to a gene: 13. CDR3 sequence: CSVGAGGSGRETQYF. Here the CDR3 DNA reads TGCAGCGTAGGGGCGGGAGGGTCGGGGAGGGAGACCCAGTACTTC.

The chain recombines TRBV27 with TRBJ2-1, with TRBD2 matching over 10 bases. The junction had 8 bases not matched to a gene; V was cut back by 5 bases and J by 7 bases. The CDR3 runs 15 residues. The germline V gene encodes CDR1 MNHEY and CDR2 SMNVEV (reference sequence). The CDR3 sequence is CASSHQRGGLNEQFF. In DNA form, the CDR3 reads TGTGCCAGCAGTCATCAGCGGGGGGGCCTGAATGAGCAGTTCTTC.

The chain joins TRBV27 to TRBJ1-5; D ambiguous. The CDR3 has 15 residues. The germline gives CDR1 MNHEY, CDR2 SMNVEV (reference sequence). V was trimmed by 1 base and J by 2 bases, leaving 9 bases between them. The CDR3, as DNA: TGTGCCAGCAGTTTATTGGCCAGTGGCAATCAGCCCCAGCATTTT. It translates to CASSLLASGNQPQHF.

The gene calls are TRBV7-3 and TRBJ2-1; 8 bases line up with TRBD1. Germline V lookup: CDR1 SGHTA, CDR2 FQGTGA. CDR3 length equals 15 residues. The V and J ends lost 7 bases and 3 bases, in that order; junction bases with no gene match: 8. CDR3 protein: CASNLRQGNYNEQFF. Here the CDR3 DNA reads TGTGCCAGCAACCTGCGACAGGGGAACTACAATGAGCAGTTCTTC.

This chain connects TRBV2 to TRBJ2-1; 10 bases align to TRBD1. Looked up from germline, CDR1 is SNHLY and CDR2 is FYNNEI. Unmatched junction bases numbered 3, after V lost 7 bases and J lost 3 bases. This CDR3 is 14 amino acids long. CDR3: CASTGTGVYNEQFF. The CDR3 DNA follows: TGTGCCAGCACCGGGACAGGGGTCTACAATGAGCAGTTCTTC.

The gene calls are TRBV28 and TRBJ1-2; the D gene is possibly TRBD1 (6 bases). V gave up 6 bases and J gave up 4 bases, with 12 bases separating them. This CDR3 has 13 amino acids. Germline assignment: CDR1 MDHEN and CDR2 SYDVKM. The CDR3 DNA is TGTGCCAGCAGGCCCCCAGGGGCCTATGGCTACACCTTC. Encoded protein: CASRPPGAYGYTF.

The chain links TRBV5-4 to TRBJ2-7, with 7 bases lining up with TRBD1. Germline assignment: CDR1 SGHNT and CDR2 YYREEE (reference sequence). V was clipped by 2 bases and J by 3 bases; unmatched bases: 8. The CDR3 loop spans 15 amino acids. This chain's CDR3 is CASSLQGTMGYEQYF. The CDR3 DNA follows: TGTGCCAGCAGCTTACAGGGGACCATGGGCTACGAGCAGTACTTC.

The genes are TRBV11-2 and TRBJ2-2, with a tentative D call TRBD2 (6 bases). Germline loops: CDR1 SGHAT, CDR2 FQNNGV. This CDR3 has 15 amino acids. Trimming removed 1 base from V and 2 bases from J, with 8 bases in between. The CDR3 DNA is TGTGCCAGCAGCTTAGGGGGGGTAAACACCGGGGAGCTGTTTTTT. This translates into CASSLGGVNTGELFF. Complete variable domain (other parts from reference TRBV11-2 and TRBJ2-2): EAGVAQSPRYKIIEKRQSVAFWCNPISGHATLYWYQQILGQGPKLLIQFQNNGVVDDSQLPKDRFSAERLKGVDSTLKIQPAKLEDSAVYLCASSLGGVNTGELFFGEGSRLTVL.

CDR3 DNA: TGTGCCAGCAGCCCACAGGGGGCCCCAGGTTCACCCCTCCACTTT. Amino acid sequence: CASSPQGAPGSPLHF. The chain links TRBV11-2 to TRBJ1-6; 9 bases map to TRBD1. Germline-derived CDR1 and CDR2 are SGHAT and FQNNGV. The V and J ends lost 5 bases and 9 bases, in that order; junction bases with no gene match: 8. This CDR3 is built from 15 residues.

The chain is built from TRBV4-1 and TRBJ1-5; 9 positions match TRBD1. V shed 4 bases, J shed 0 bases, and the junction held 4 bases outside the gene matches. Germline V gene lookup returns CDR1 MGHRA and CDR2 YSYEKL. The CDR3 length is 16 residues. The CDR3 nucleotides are TGCGCCAGCAGCCGGGACAGGGACTATAGCAATCAGCCCCAGCATTTT. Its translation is CASSRDRDYSNQPQHF.